This TCR beta chain stems from a study of T cell changes during pregnancy in multiple sclerosis. This clone was picked up one time. This sample includes further DNA sequences coding for the same CDR3. The germline CDR1 and CDR2 sequences are SGHNT and YYREEE (reference sequence). The CDR3 has 15 residues. Trimming removed 3 bases from V and 5 bases from J; junction bases left unmatched: 1. TCRdb keeps only in-frame clones here, not all; method: immunoSEQ multiplex PCR. In the table there are tens of thousands of clones, around nine tenths of which are singletons. The source material was CD4+ T cells from peripheral blood mononuclear cells, sampled in the second trimester of pregnancy. This clonotype was sampled from a female donor with multiple sclerosis, enrolled in a pregnancy study. The V and J genes are TRBV5-4 and TRBJ2-1; 14 bases align to TRBD2. CDR3 coding DNA: TGTGCCAGCAGCTCGGGACTAGCGGGGGACAATGAGCAGTTCTTC. Encoded protein: CASSSGLAGDNEQFF.